This T cell receptor (beta chain) was captured in a study of CD8 T cells in Susac syndrome. In germline, CDR1 is MDHEN, CDR2 SYDVKM. CDR3 length equals 13 residues. V lost 0 bases to trimming and J lost 3 bases, with 5 bases between them. Peripheral blood CD8+ and CD4+ T cells were profiled by TCR beta sequencing. About 0.5 to 1 ug RNA was reverse transcribed with random hexamers. An immunoSEQ multiplex PCR generated amplified TCR beta CDR3 products spanning 54 Vbeta and 13 Jbeta. Using its own MiXCR run on the immunoSEQ multiplex PCR reads, TCRdb lists one record per CDR3 protein. Of about 150,000 distinct CDR3 sequences listed, approximately 94% are singletons.

Sequencing was done on a sample of CD4+ T cells from PBMCs. J is TRBJ2-5 and V is TRBV28; possible D gene TRBD2, 5 bases. The TCR comes from a human donor in good health. The CDR3, as DNA: TGTGCCAGCAGTTTATGGAGGGAAGAGACCCAGTACTTC. Its translation is CASSLWREETQYF.